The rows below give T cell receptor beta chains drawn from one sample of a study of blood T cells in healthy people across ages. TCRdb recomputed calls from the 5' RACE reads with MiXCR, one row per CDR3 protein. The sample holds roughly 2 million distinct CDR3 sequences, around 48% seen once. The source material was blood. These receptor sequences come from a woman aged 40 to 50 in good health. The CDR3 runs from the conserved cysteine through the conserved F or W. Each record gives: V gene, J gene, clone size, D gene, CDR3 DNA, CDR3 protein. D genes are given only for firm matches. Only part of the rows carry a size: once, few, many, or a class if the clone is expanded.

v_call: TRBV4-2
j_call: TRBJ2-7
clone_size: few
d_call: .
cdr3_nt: TGTGCCAGCAGCCATGGGGCCGGCGAGCAGTACTTC
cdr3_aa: CASSHGAGEQYF

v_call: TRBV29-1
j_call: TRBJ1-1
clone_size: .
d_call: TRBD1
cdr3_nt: TGCAGCGTTGAAGATGGCCCGGGACAGGGGGCAACTTTCTTT
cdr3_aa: CSVEDGPGQGATFF

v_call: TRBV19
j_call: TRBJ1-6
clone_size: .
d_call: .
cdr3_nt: TGTGCCAGCAACCGAGCCCGGCAGGCAGATAATTCACCCCTCCACTTT
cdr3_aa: CASNRARQADNSPLHF

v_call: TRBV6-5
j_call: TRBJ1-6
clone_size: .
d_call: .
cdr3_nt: TGTGCCAGCAAAAAGAGCTCCTATAATTCACCCCTCCACTTT
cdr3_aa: CASKKSSYNSPLHF

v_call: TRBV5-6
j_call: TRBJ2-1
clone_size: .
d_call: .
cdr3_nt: TGTGCCAGCAGCTTCGGCGAAGCCTCCTACAATGAGCAGTTCTTC
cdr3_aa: CASSFGEASYNEQFF

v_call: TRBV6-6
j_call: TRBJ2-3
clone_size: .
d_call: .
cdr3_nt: TGTGCCAGCGATCGGACAGATACGCAGTATTTT
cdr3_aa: CASDRTDTQYF

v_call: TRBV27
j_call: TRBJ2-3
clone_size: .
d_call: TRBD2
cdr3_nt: TGTGCCAGCAGTTTATGGTCCCCCGGGGGGACAGATACGCAGTATTTT
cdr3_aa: CASSLWSPGGTDTQYF

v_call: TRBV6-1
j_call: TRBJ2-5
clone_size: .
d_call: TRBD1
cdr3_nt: TGTGCCAGCGGAAAGACAGGGGGCTCTGACAATGAGCAGTACTTC
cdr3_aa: CASGKTGGSDNEQYF

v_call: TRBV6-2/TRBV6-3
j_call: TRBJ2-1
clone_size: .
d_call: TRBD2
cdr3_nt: TGTGCCAGCTCACCGCTAGCGGGGGCCGTAAATGAGCAGTTCTTC
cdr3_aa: CASSPLAGAVNEQFF

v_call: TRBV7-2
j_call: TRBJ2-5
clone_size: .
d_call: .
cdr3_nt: TGTGCCAGCCTGGAGGGGGCGCATAGGGAGACCCAGTACTTC
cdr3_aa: CASLEGAHRETQYF

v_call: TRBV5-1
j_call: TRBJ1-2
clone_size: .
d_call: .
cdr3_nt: TGCGCCAGCAGCTTGGAACAGGGCAGCTATGATGGCTACACCTTC
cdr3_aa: CASSLEQGSYDGYTF

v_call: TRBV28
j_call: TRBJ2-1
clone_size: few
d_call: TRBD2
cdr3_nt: TGTGCCAGCAGTCCAGCGGGGGGGCAGGGTGATGAGCAGTTCTTC
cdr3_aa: CASSPAGGQGDEQFF

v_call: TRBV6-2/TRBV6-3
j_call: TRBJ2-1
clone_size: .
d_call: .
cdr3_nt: TGTGCCAGCAGTTCCCCGAGGGAGCAGTTCTTC
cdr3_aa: CASSSPREQFF

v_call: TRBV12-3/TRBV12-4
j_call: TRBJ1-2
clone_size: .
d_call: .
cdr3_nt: TGTGCCAGCAGTCTCCCGGAATATAACTATGGCTACACCTTC
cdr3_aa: CASSLPEYNYGYTF

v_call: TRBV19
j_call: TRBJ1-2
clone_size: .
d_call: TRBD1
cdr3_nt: TGTGCCAGTTACGGGACAGGGGTCCGTCTCGGCTATGGCTACACCTTC
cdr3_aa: CASYGTGVRLGYGYTF

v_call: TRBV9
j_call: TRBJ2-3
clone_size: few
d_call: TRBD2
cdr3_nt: TGTGCCAGCAGCGGGTCGTTGCGGGGGGAGACGACTAGCACAGATACGCAGTATTTT
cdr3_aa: CASSGSLRGETTSTDTQYF

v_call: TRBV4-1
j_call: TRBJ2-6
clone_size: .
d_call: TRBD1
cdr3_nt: TGCGCCAGCAGCCCAAGGAGTGAAGTGGGGACAGGAGGTTCTGGGGCCAACGTCCTGACTTTC
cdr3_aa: CASSPRSEVGTGGSGANVLTF

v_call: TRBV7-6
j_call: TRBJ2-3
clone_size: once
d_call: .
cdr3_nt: TGTGCCAGCAGCCCCGCCGGGGGAATCGACACAGATACGCAGTATTTT
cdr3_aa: CASSPAGGIDTDTQYF

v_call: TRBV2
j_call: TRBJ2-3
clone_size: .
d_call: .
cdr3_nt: TGTGCCAGCACCCCTGAAGGGGATACGCAGTATTTT
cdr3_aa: CASTPEGDTQYF

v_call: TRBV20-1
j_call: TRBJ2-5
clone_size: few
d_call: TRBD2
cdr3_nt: TGCAGTGCTGATAGCCTACCAGCGGGGGATCAAGAGACCCAGTACTTC
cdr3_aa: CSADSLPAGDQETQYF

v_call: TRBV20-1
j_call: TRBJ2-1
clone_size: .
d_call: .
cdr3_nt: TGCAGTGCTAGAGATGTTTTGACTAGGGTCAATGAGCAGTTCTTC
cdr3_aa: CSARDVLTRVNEQFF

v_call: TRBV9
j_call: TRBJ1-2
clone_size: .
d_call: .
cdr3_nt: TGTGCCAGCAGCGCGGACGGGGCGGGCAACTATGGCTACACCTTC
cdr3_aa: CASSADGAGNYGYTF

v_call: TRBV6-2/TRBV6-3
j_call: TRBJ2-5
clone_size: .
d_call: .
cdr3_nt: TGTGCCAGCAGTAACGCCCGGGGGGAGACCCAGTACTTC
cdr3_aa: CASSNARGETQYF

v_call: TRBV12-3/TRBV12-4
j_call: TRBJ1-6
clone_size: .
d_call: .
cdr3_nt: TGTGCCAGCAGTTCACCGAGGGGGAACTATAATTCACCCCTCCACTTT
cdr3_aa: CASSSPRGNYNSPLHF

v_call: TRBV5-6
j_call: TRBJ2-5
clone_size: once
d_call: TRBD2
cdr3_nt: TGTGCCAGCAGCCTGGACGGGGGGGGGTCTGGGAAGACCCAGTACTTC
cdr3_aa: CASSLDGGGSGKTQYF

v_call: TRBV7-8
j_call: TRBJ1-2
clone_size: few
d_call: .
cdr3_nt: TGTGCCAGCAGCTTAGCGGGACACGACCGCTCGGGCTACACCTTC
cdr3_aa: CASSLAGHDRSGYTF

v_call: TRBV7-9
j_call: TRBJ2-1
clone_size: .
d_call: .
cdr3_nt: TGTGCCAGCAGCCCCCTTGCCGAGAGGAATGAGCAGTTCTTC
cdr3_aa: CASSPLAERNEQFF

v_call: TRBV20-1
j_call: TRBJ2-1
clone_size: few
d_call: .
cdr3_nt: TGCAGTGCTGGGGGGCGGGGGTTCAATGAGCAGTTCTTC
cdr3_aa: CSAGGRGFNEQFF

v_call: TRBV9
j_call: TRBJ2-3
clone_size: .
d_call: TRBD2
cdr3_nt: TGTGCCAGCAGCGTAGAAGCGGGGGCACTCACAGATACGCAGTATTTT
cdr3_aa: CASSVEAGALTDTQYF